The 22 T cell receptor beta chains below all came from one sample that was sequenced in a study of OX40 agonist ivuxolimab in advanced cancers. Only in-frame clones appear in the TCRdb table, and some are missing; sequencing was by immunoSEQ multiplex PCR. Of tens of thousands of clones in the sample, roughly 85% are singletons; the top ten hold 0.6% to 0.7%. Material: CD4+ or CD8+ T cells sorted from blood, obtained in a trial of the OX40 agonist ivuxolimab. All receptors come from an adult with an advanced solid tumor such as melanoma, head and neck, liver or kidney cancer.

This clone turned up a few times. The rearrangement uses TRBV2 and TRBJ1-5; possible D gene TRBD1, 5 bases. Germline-derived CDR1 and CDR2 are SNHLY and FYNNEI. V was shortened by 6 bases and J by 3 bases, with 18 bases between the two germline ends. This CDR3 comprises 16 residues. CDR3 residues: CASSFTQDGNNQPQHF. The CDR3 region has the DNA TGTGCCAGCAGCTTTACACAGGACGGAAACAATCAGCCCCAGCATTTT.

The chain uses TRBV11-2 and TRBJ1-2; no clear D. Germline CDR1 is SGHAT and CDR2 is FQNNGV. V lost 2 bases and J 1 base, leaving 11 bases between the germline ends. The CDR3 is 15 residues long. Here the CDR3 DNA reads TGTGCCAGCAGCTTAAACTTGGAGGGTAACTATGGCTACACCTTC. Its protein is CASSLNLEGNYGYTF.

V gene TRBV18 combines with J gene TRBJ1-1; 10 bases line up with TRBD1. CDR1 is KGHSH and CDR2 is LQKENI in the germline V gene. Unmatched junction bases numbered 4, after V lost 2 bases and J lost 1 base. The CDR3 is 16 residues long. DNA of the CDR3: TGTGCCAGCTCACCAGTGACAGGGGGCGCGAACACTGAAGCTTTCTTT. Amino acids: CASSPVTGGANTEAFF.

The V and J genes are TRBV5-1 and TRBJ2-1; 14 nucleotides agree with TRBD2. Per germline, CDR1 SGHRS and CDR2 YFSETQ. The CDR3 length is 20 residues. V lost 0 bases, J lost 5 bases, and 13 bases stayed unmatched. The CDR3 region has the DNA TGCGCCAGCAGCTTGGATGCCGCTGGACTAGCGGGAGGTGCCGACAATGAGCAGTTCTTC. It encodes CASSLDAAGLAGGADNEQFF.

This clone was found a few times. V and J are TRBV14 and TRBJ1-2; 8 bases align to TRBD1. V lost 4 bases to trimming and J lost 3 bases; unmatched junction nucleotides: 10. The CDR3 runs 16 residues. Germline-derived CDR1 and CDR2 are SGHDN and FVKESK. The CDR3 bases are TGTGCCAGCAGCCCAAGGACAGGGCGCCTTTACTATGGCTACACCTTC. Protein product: CASSPRTGRLYYGYTF.

The chain couples TRBV30 to TRBJ2-1; D remains unclear. In germline, CDR1 is GTSNPN, CDR2 SVGIG (reference sequence). The CDR3 has 12 residues. The V end was cut by 3 bases, the J end by 7 bases, with 10 bases between. This CDR3 reads CAWRGDGNEQFF. The CDR3 region has the DNA TGTGCCTGGAGAGGAGACGGGAATGAGCAGTTCTTC.

The V and J genes are TRBV19 and TRBJ1-1, with 9 bases matching TRBD1. This CDR3 is 15 amino acids long. From germline, CDR1 is LNHDA and CDR2 SQIVND (reference sequence). The V and J ends lost 0 bases and 6 bases, in that order; junction bases with no gene match: 5. The CDR3 sequence: CASSIEDRGRAEAFF. The CDR3 DNA reads TGTGCCAGTAGTATAGAGGACAGGGGTCGCGCTGAAGCTTTCTTT.

This sequence joins TRBV19 and TRBJ1-5; D is ambiguous. The germline CDR1 and CDR2 sequences are LNHDA and SQIVND (reference sequence). With 3 bases removed from V and 5 bases from J, the gap between germline ends came to 5 bases. The CDR3 runs 12 residues. The CDR3 DNA sequence: TGTGCCAGTAGTATTGCCTATCAGCCCCAGCATTTT. Amino acids: CASSIAYQPQHF. The complete variable domain, with remaining parts taken from reference TRBV19 and TRBJ1-5, reads DGGITQSPKYLFRKEGQNVTLSCEQNLNHDAMYWYRQDPGQGLRLIYYSQIVNDFQKGDIAEGYSVSREKKESFPLTVTSAQKNPTAFYLCASSIAYQPQHFGDGTRLSIL.

V usage is TRBV29-1 and J usage is TRBJ2-3; no clear D gene. The CDR3 runs 12 residues. V was pared by 4 bases and J by 2 bases, with 7 bases between. Per germline, CDR1 SQVTM and CDR2 ANQGSEA. CDR3 in amino acids: CSVGPNTDTQYF. DNA for the CDR3: TGCAGCGTTGGACCTAACACAGATACGCAGTATTTT.

This clone appeared a single time. The genes are TRBV5-1 and TRBJ2-5, with TRBD2 as a possible D gene (6 bases). V dropped 4 bases and J dropped 5 bases, with 15 bases sitting between them. This CDR3 region has 14 residues. Germline loops: CDR1 SGHRS, CDR2 YFSETQ. The CDR3 sequence: CASSALAGGETQYF. In DNA form, the CDR3 reads TGCGCCAGCAGCGCCCTTGCTGGGGGGGAGACCCAGTACTTC.

There are a few counts of this clone. The chain joins TRBV10-2 to TRBJ1-5; no reliable D call. Germline V gene lookup returns CDR1 WSHSY and CDR2 SAAADI. V was cut by 6 bases and J by 0 bases, with 9 bases left in between. The CDR3 covers 14 residues. CDR3: CASSEAGSNQPQHF. CDR3 coding DNA: TGCGCCAGCAGCGAGGCGGGTAGCAATCAGCCCCAGCATTTT.

The chain combines TRBV11-3 with TRBJ2-5, with 7 bases that match TRBD2. V gave up 4 bases and J gave up 3 bases; unmatched junction bases: 5. Germline V gene lookup returns CDR1 SGHNT and CDR2 YENEEA. The CDR3 has 14 residues. The CDR3 coding sequence is TGTGCCAGCAGCTCATGGAGCGGGAAAGAGACCCAGTACTTC. Its translation is CASSSWSGKETQYF. Looking up the rest from reference TRBV11-3 and TRBJ2-5 gives the full variable domain: EAGVVQSPRYKIIEKKQPVAFWCNPISGHNTLYWYLQNLGQGPELLIRYENEEAVDDSQLPKDRFSAERLKGVDSTLKIQPAELGDSAVYLCASSSWSGKETQYFGPGTRLLVL.

CDR3 sequence reads: CASSFQSGTGSYEQYF. In nucleotides, the CDR3 is TGTGCCAGCAGTTTCCAATCCGGGACAGGGTCCTACGAGCAGTACTTC. The chain carries TRBV27 and TRBJ2-7; 9 nucleotides align to TRBD1. Germline V lookup: CDR1 MNHEY, CDR2 SMNVEV (reference sequence). V shed 3 bases and J 1 base; nucleotides not matched to a gene: 7. The CDR3 consists of 16 residues.

The chain is built from TRBV27 and TRBJ2-3; 10 bases agree with TRBD2. The CDR3 runs to 15 residues. V lost 2 bases, J lost 5 bases, and 4 bases stayed unmatched. CDR1 is MNHEY, CDR2 SMNVEV, per germline (reference sequence). The CDR3 loop is CASSLIAGGGDTQYF. In nucleotides, the CDR3 is TGTGCCAGCAGTTTAATAGCGGGAGGAGGAGATACGCAGTATTTT.

The V call is TRBV29-1, the J call TRBJ2-3; no reliable D call. The germline V gene encodes CDR1 SQVTM and CDR2 ANQGSEA. Trimming removed 7 bases from V and 6 bases from J, with 8 bases in between. The CDR3 spans 10 residues. As DNA, the CDR3 is TGCAGCGCCTGGGCGGATACGCAGTATTTT. This sequence encodes CSAWADTQYF.

The V gene is TRBV5-4, the J gene TRBJ1-4; D not certain. The length of the CDR3 is 14 residues. V shed 2 bases and J shed 0 bases, with 5 bases lying between them. CDR1 and CDR2 from the germline V gene are SGHNT and YYREEE (reference sequence). CDR3 in DNA: TGTGCCAGCAGCTTTGGTGCAACTAATGAAAAACTGTTTTTT. Protein: CASSFGATNEKLFF.

The V gene is TRBV4-1, the J gene TRBJ2-1; 13 bases line up with TRBD2. The CDR3 extends over 15 amino acids. Germline-derived CDR1 and CDR2 are MGHRA and YSYEKL. J gave up 10 bases and V 2 bases, and 5 bases lay outside the gene matches. The CDR3 DNA reads as TGCGCCAGCAGCCAACTACTAGCGGGAGGGGGGGAGCAGTTCTTC. Translated, it gives CASSQLLAGGGEQFF.

This clone has a single count. V gene TRBV5-8 combines with J gene TRBJ1-2, with D unclear. Germline CDR1 reads SGHTS; CDR2 reads YDEGEE. CDR3 size: 11 residues. Trimming cost V 8 bases and J 8 bases, with 13 bases left between them. The CDR3 protein is CARSPNEGYTF. For the CDR3, the DNA is TGTGCCAGAAGCCCCAACGAGGGCTACACCTTC.

The V gene is TRBV30, the J gene TRBJ2-7; 10 bases line up with TRBD2. After removal of 2 bases from V and 2 bases from J, the junction contained 3 bases not matched to a gene. This CDR3 has 14 residues. In germline, CDR1 is GTSNPN, CDR2 SVGIG (reference sequence). Here the CDR3 reads CAWSNLAGAYEQYF. The DNA for the CDR3 is TGTGCCTGGAGTAATCTAGCGGGAGCCTACGAGCAGTACTTC.

The chain employs TRBV5-6 and TRBJ2-1, with 11 positions matching TRBD2. CDR3 length: 16 amino acids. The germline gives CDR1 SGHDT, CDR2 YYEEEE. Trimming removed 3 bases from V and 2 bases from J; junction bases left unmatched: 4. CDR3 nucleotides: TGTGCCAGCAGCTCGGTTAGCGGGAGGGCCTACAATGAGCAGTTCTTC. Residues: CASSSVSGRAYNEQFF.

The chain uses TRBV9 and TRBJ1-2; D unresolved. Trimming pared 3 bases from V and 1 base from J, leaving 7 bases between. This CDR3 region has 13 residues. Germline V gene lookup returns CDR1 SGDLS and CDR2 YYNGEE. This CDR3 is CASSATLNYGYTF. In DNA form, the CDR3 reads TGTGCCAGCAGCGCGACTCTTAACTATGGCTACACCTTC.

This clone showed up just a few times. The rearrangement uses TRBV9 and TRBJ1-4; 7 bases fit TRBD1. CDR1 and CDR2 (germline): SGDLS, YYNGEE. V lost 2 bases to trimming and J lost 3 bases; unmatched junction nucleotides: 1. The CDR3 runs 14 residues. In nucleotides, the CDR3 is TGTGCCAGCAGCGTCGGGACAGCTAATGAAAAACTGTTTTTT. It translates to CASSVGTANEKLFF.